This T cell receptor beta chain stems from a study of blood T cell repertoires in COVID-19. V was shortened by 7 bases and J by 1 base, with 13 bases between the two germline ends. The CDR3 has 14 amino acids. The V gene's germline CDR1 is SNHLY and CDR2 FYNNEI. Assay used: immunoSEQ multiplex PCR; TCRdb lists only in-frame clones, some missing. The table has about 90,000 clones, about 85% seen once. The sequence came from an elderly man with active or convalescent COVID-19. V usage is TRBV2 and J usage is TRBJ1-1, with D possibly TRBD1 on 6 matching bases. The source material was peripheral blood. The CDR3 protein is CASMGAYRNTEAFF. The CDR3 DNA follows: TGTGCCAGCATGGGGGCCTATCGGAACACTGAAGCTTTCTTT.